This TCR beta chain was observed in a study of blood T cell repertoires in COVID-19. Turning to the study itself: COVID-19 samples from acute and convalescent phases originated in the United States, Italy and Spain.

Trimming at V came to 0 bases and at J to 7 bases, leaving 11 bases not matched to a gene. This CDR3 has 16 residues. The germline V gene encodes CDR1 MGHRA and CDR2 YSYEKL. Libraries were prepared by immunoSEQ multiplex PCR; TCRdb keeps only in-frame clonotypes and omits some of them. The sample includes some 150,000 clones, approximately 78% of them seen just once. This chain uses TRBV4-1 with TRBJ2-5, with 7 bases that match TRBD2. What was sequenced was peripheral blood. This sequence was found in an older man with acute or convalescent COVID-19. CDR3 amino acids: CASSQEAGTTVGTQYF. CDR3 DNA: TGCGCCAGCAGCCAAGAGGCCGGGACTACCGTGGGGACCCAGTACTTC.